Below, 15 T cell receptor beta chains from the same sample are listed, as sequenced in a study of a mutant IDH1 vaccine in newly diagnosed glioma. Time point specified: week 5, during vaccination. With topical imiquimod, each dose of the vaccine consisted of 300 ug of mutant IDH1 20-mer peptide. The antigens these receptors bind are not known. The protocol was immunoSEQ multiplex PCR, while the TCRdb copy is restricted to in-frame clones and leaves out a portion. Of tens of thousands of clones in the sample, 82% were seen once. The sequencing used PBMCs, collected from a glioma patient whose treatment included an IDH1 peptide vaccine. The receptors derive from a young woman with glioma. Some clones in this sample may be carry-over from other donors' samples.

The chain links TRBV6-5 to TRBJ1-4; D possibly corresponds to TRBD1 (6 bases). Germline values: CDR1 MNHEY, CDR2 SVGAGI. The V and J ends lost 6 bases and 0 bases respectively, with 11 bases between them. The CDR3 is 15 residues long. CDR3 protein: CASRRGGSTNEKLFF. In nucleotides, the CDR3 is TGTGCCAGCAGACGAGGGGGATCAACTAATGAAAAACTGTTTTTT.

V usage is TRBV7-2 and J usage is TRBJ2-7; 13 nucleotides line up with TRBD2. V dropped 5 bases and J dropped 4; count of bases not matched to a gene: 8. The CDR3 is made up of 16 amino acids. The germline CDR1 and CDR2 sequences are SGHTA and FQGNSA. CDR3 bases: TGTGCCAGCAGCCAGAGGACTAGCGGGAGTCGTTACGAGCAGTACTTC. As protein: CASSQRTSGSRYEQYF.

The CDR3 sequence: CASSITYREPVAKNIQYF. CDR3 bases: TGTGCCAGCAGCATAACGTACCGGGAACCTGTAGCCAAAAACATTCAGTACTTC. The chain is built from TRBV7-9 and TRBJ2-4, with D perhaps matching TRBD2 (5 bases). V shed 5 bases and J shed 0 bases, with 20 bases lying between them. The CDR3 covers 18 residues. CDR1 and CDR2 from the germline V gene are SEHNR and FQNEAQ (reference sequence).

The chain employs TRBV11-3 and TRBJ2-2, with D perhaps matching TRBD2 (6 bases). The length of the CDR3 is 17 residues. The V end was cut by 7 bases, the J end by 4 bases, with 22 bases between. The germline gives CDR1 SGHNT, CDR2 YENEEA. CDR3 amino acids: CASNYLLSGHLTGELFF. In DNA, the CDR3 is TGTGCCAGCAACTATCTTTTGAGCGGGCATCTCACCGGGGAGCTGTTTTTT. The whole variable domain, remainder taken from reference TRBV11-3 and TRBJ2-2, is EAGVVQSPRYKIIEKKQPVAFWCNPISGHNTLYWYLQNLGQGPELLIRYENEEAVDDSQLPKDRFSAERLKGVDSTLKIQPAELGDSAVYLCASNYLLSGHLTGELFFGEGSRLTVL.

J is TRBJ1-1 and V is TRBV5-6, with 7 nucleotides matching TRBD1. This CDR3 has 17 amino acids. The germline V gene has CDR1 SGHDT and CDR2 YYEEEE. J lost 0 bases, V lost 2 bases, and 10 bases had no gene match. CDR3 bases: TGTGCCAGCAGCTTCCCCCCGGGACAGCTCATGAACACTGAAGCTTTCTTT. Translated: CASSFPPGQLMNTEAFF.

As to this clone: At the DNA level, this CDR3 is encoded by other sequences in the same sample as well. As DNA, the CDR3 is TGTGCCAGCAGCGTAGGTATGAACACTGAAGCTTTCTTT. This translates into CASSVGMNTEAFF. J is TRBJ1-1 and V is TRBV9; D is undetermined. This CDR3 has 13 amino acids. V was cut by 0 bases and J by 0 bases, with 3 bases left in between. Germline CDR1 SGDLS, CDR2 YYNGEE.

The chain is built from TRBV25-1 and TRBJ1-2, with D possibly TRBD1 on 5 matching bases. CDR3 length: 15 residues. With 2 bases removed from V and 6 bases from J, the gap between germline ends came to 16 bases. Per the germline V gene, CDR1 is MGHDK and CDR2 is SYGVNS. CDR3 protein: CASSEGAGRGDGYTF. The DNA for the CDR3 is TGTGCCAGCAGTGAAGGCGCAGGGAGGGGCGATGGCTACACCTTC.

The rearrangement joins TRBV5-1 to TRBJ2-7, with 10 bases fitting TRBD1. CDR1 is SGHRS, CDR2 YFSETQ, per germline. The length of the CDR3 is 14 residues. The V gene end was trimmed by 4 bases and the J gene end by 6 bases; junction bases not matched to a gene: 7. CDR3 loop: CASSPPGQGLEQYF. The DNA of the CDR3 is TGCGCCAGCAGCCCCCCGGGACAGGGGCTCGAGCAGTACTTC.

The V gene is TRBV19, the J gene TRBJ2-5; D tentatively fits TRBD1 or TRBD2 (6 bases each). Germline V gene lookup returns CDR1 LNHDA and CDR2 SQIVND (reference sequence). The ends were cut back, 6 bases at V and 4 bases at J, with 24 bases in the middle. The CDR3 is made up of 17 amino acids. This CDR3 is CASSLAEGGGSGETQYF. As DNA, the CDR3 is TGTGCCAGTAGCCTAGCTGAGGGGGGAGGATCGGGAGAGACCCAGTACTTC.

The chain uses TRBV25-1 and TRBJ1-1, with D perhaps matching TRBD1 (6 bases). CDR3 length equals 13 residues. The germline V gene encodes CDR1 MGHDK and CDR2 SYGVNS. Trimming stripped 6 bases from V and 2 bases from J, with 10 bases between. The CDR3, as DNA: TGTGCCAGCAGCGACAGGCCCAACACTGAAGCTTTCTTT. Protein product: CASSDRPNTEAFF.

This clone came up once. The CDR3 nucleotides are TGTGCCAGCAGCAAGACAGGGGGATATAATTCACCCCTCCACTTT. Its protein is CASSKTGGYNSPLHF. The chain links TRBV7-2 to TRBJ1-6; 9 bases are a match to TRBD1. Germline V CDR1 and CDR2: SGHTA, FQGNSA. With 5 bases clipped from V and 4 bases from J, the junction kept 3 bases outside the gene matches. The CDR3 extends over 15 amino acids.

The chain is built from TRBV25-1 and TRBJ2-7, with D perhaps being TRBD1 or TRBD2 (7 bases each). The CDR3 extends over 15 amino acids. V dropped 6 bases and J dropped 0 bases, with 15 bases sitting between them. Germline lookup yields CDR1 MGHDK and CDR2 SYGVNS. The CDR3 DNA reads TGTGCCAGCAGCGACAGGGAGGGAAGCTCCTACGAGCAGTACTTC. This gives the protein CASSDREGSSYEQYF.

The gene calls are TRBV11-2 and TRBJ1-1, with 7 bases lining up with TRBD1. Losses at the gene ends were 6 bases for V and 2 bases for J; bases not matched to a gene: 6. This CDR3 has 14 residues. The germline V gene encodes CDR1 SGHAT and CDR2 FQNNGV. CDR3 DNA sequence: TGTGCCAGCAGTTCGGGACAGTTTAACACTGAAGCTTTCTTT. It translates to CASSSGQFNTEAFF.

The rearrangement joins TRBV2 to TRBJ2-3, with D maybe TRBD2 (5 bases). Trimming took off 0 bases at V and 5 bases at J, with 12 bases between the two ends. The CDR3 extends over 15 amino acids. Looked up from germline, CDR1 is SNHLY and CDR2 is FYNNEI. The CDR3 here is CASSEAPLVGDTQYF. The CDR3 DNA sequence: TGTGCCAGCAGTGAAGCGCCACTAGTTGGAGATACGCAGTATTTT.

This clone was observed a handful of times. V is TRBV2 and J is TRBJ2-3; no clear D. Trimming took 8 bases from V and 10 from J, leaving 7 bases between them. The CDR3 consists of 9 residues. The germline V gene has CDR1 SNHLY and CDR2 FYNNEI. The CDR3 nucleotides are TGTGCCAGCCAAAACGCGCAGTATTTT. As protein: CASQNAQYF.